This T cell receptor (beta chain) was profiled in a study of control samples from healthy donors and cancer patients. This clone was seen only a few times. Some clones are missing from TCRdb's copy, which holds only in-frame ones; the method was immunoSEQ multiplex PCR. The sample includes 250,000 to 300,000 clones, roughly four fifths of them seen just once. The germline gives CDR1 SGHTA, CDR2 FQGTGA. This CDR3 has 15 residues. V lost 5 bases and J 4 bases, leaving 17 bases between the germline ends. The J gene is TRBJ1-2, the V gene TRBV7-3; D unresolved. The clonotype originates from a woman aged 60-70 years with lung cancer. The sample comprised PBMCs. CDR3 nucleotide sequence: TGTGCCAGCAGCCGTACAGCGGGCGATGGCTATGGCTACACCTTC. This encodes CASSRTAGDGYGYTF.